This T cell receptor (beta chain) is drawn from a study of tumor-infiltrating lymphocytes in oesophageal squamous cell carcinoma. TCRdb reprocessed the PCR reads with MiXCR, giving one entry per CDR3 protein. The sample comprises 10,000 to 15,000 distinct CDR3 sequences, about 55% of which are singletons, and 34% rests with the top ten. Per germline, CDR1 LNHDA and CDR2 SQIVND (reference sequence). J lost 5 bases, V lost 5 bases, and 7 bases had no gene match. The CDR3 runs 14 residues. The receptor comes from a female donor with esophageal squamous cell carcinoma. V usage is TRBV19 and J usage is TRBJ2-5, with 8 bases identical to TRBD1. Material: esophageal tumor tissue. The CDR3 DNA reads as TGTGCCAGTAGTTTGCAGGGGGCTCGGGAGACCCAGTACTTC. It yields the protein CASSLQGARETQYF.